Listed here are 22 T cell receptor beta chains from one sample, sequenced in a study of blood T cell repertoires in COVID-19. The method was immunoSEQ multiplex PCR; TCRdb's version includes in-frame clones alone and lacks a portion of them. In the table there are 470,000 or so clones, 80% to 90% of which are singletons. Sequencing was performed on peripheral blood. The receptors derive from a human donor in a cohort sampled during active COVID-19.

The chain joins TRBV6-2 or TRBV6-3 to TRBJ2-2, with a weak D call TRBD2 (7 bases). This CDR3 has 16 residues. V lost 2 bases and J lost 1, with 11 bases in between. Germline V gene sequence: CDR1 MNHEY, CDR2 SVGEGT. The CDR3 here is CASSYGGAMNTGELFF. The CDR3 bases are TGTGCCAGCAGTTACGGGGGGGCCATGAACACCGGGGAGCTGTTTTTT.

The table lists this clone with a few counts. The chain couples TRBV6-2 or TRBV6-3 to TRBJ2-2; 8 nucleotides align to TRBD1. In germline, CDR1 is MNHEY, CDR2 SVGEGT. This CDR3 has 16 amino acids. Trimming cost V 4 bases and J 4 bases; bases outside gene matches: 8. For the CDR3, the DNA is TGTGCCAGCAGTTCCCAGGGGGCGCAGGGCACCGGGGAGCTGTTTTTT. As protein: CASSSQGAQGTGELFF.

This chain joins TRBV12-3 or TRBV12-4 and TRBJ1-2, with no clear D. The CDR3 has 13 residues. V lost 5 bases and J 8 bases, leaving 15 bases between the germline ends. DNA for the CDR3: TGTGCCAGCAGTCTTGAGATGGGAGGCGGCTACACCTTC. It is translated as CASSLEMGGGYTF.

The V call is TRBV7-9, the J call TRBJ1-4; 9 nucleotides match TRBD1. V trimming: 6 bases; J trimming: 7 bases; junction bases outside the gene matches: 6. This CDR3 has 14 amino acids. Germline V CDR1 and CDR2: SEHNR, FQNEAQ (reference sequence). The CDR3 loop reads CASRLGQGSEKLFF. In DNA, the CDR3 is TGTGCCAGCAGGTTGGGACAGGGTTCTGAAAAACTGTTTTTT.

The rearrangement joins TRBV30 to TRBJ2-5; perhaps TRBD2 as D (5 bases). The germline CDR1 and CDR2 sequences are GTSNPN and SVGIG (reference sequence). This CDR3 spans 14 amino acids. Trimming shortened V by 0 bases and J by 5 bases, and 13 bases separated the two germline ends. The chain's CDR3 is CAWSVGLATETQYF. CDR3 DNA: TGTGCCTGGAGTGTAGGGCTAGCAACCGAGACCCAGTACTTC.

The genes are TRBV5-1 and TRBJ2-2, with D perhaps matching TRBD2 (6 bases). The V end lost 7 bases, the J end lost 4 bases, and 11 bases lay between the germline ends. From germline, CDR1 is SGHRS and CDR2 YFSETQ. CDR3 length: 13 residues. The CDR3 here is CASHREVTGELFF. The CDR3 DNA follows: TGCGCCAGCCATAGGGAGGTCACCGGGGAGCTGTTTTTT.

Here the CDR3 reads CAWSKGDTYYGYTF. Written as DNA, the CDR3 is TGTGCCTGGAGTAAGGGGGACACTTACTATGGCTACACCTTC. This chain joins TRBV30 and TRBJ1-2; maybe TRBD1 (6 bases). This CDR3 has 14 residues. Germline loops: CDR1 GTSNPN, CDR2 SVGIG (reference sequence). Trimming removed 2 bases at V and 3 bases at J, with 13 bases between.

The chain uses TRBV2 and TRBJ1-6; D is perhaps TRBD1 (5 bases). Germline CDR1 SNHLY, CDR2 FYNNEI. CDR3 size: 14 residues. The germline V and J ends were trimmed by 6 bases and 5 bases, with 11 bases remaining between them. The CDR3 nucleotides are TGTGCCAGCAGCCCACGGACAAATAATTCACCCCTCCACTTT. This codes for CASSPRTNNSPLHF. The variable domain in full, completed from reference TRBV2 and TRBJ1-6, reads EPEVTQTPSHQVTQMGQEVILRCVPISNHLYFYWYRQILGQKVEFLVSFYNNEISEKSEIFDDQFSVERPDGSNFTLKIRSTKLEDSAMYFCASSPRTNNSPLHFGNGTRLTVT.

The gene calls are TRBV10-3 and TRBJ2-5; 7 bases match TRBD1. This CDR3 contains 18 residues. Germline V CDR1 and CDR2: ENHRY, SYGVKD. V lost 6 bases to trimming and J lost 2 bases; unmatched junction nucleotides: 18. Written as DNA, the CDR3 is TGTGCCATCAGGGCCGGGACAGCTACCTTAGGGGAACAAGAGACCCAGTACTTC. It yields the protein CAIRAGTATLGEQETQYF.

The chain combines TRBV7-9 with TRBJ1-1, with D possibly being TRBD1 (6 bases). The CDR3 sequence is 12 residues long. V gave up 5 bases and J gave up 8 bases, with 12 bases separating them. Germline V gives CDR1 SEHNR, CDR2 FQNEAQ (reference sequence). This CDR3 is CASSPNDREAFF. In DNA, the CDR3 is TGTGCCAGCAGCCCCAACGACAGGGAAGCTTTCTTT.

This clone is a singleton in its sample. The genes are TRBV2 and TRBJ2-5; 12 positions match TRBD2. From germline, CDR1 is SNHLY and CDR2 FYNNEI. CDR3 length equals 15 residues. The J segment lost 2 bases and the V segment lost 7 bases, leaving 5 bases of the junction unmatched. CDR3 coding DNA: TGTGCCAGCACCCGACTAGCGGGGGATCAAGAGACCCAGTACTTC. It codes for CASTRLAGDQETQYF.

V is TRBV4-2 and J is TRBJ2-1, with 8 bases aligning to TRBD2. The germline V gene has CDR1 LGHNA and CDR2 YNFKEQ. J lost 9 bases, V lost 3 bases, and 7 bases had no gene match. CDR3 size: 14 residues. The CDR3 DNA reads TGTGCCAGCAGCCATCCGGGACTAGGGGCTGAGCAGTTCTTC. Translated, it gives CASSHPGLGAEQFF.

Only one count was recorded for this clone. This chain joins TRBV10-1 and TRBJ2-1, with 8 bases that match TRBD2. Per germline, CDR1 WNHNN and CDR2 SYGVQD (reference sequence). V lost 2 bases to trimming and J lost 6 bases; unmatched junction nucleotides: 6. CDR3 size: 15 residues. The CDR3 loop reads CASSETSGNFNEQFF. In DNA, the CDR3 is TGCGCCAGCAGTGAGACTAGCGGTAACTTCAATGAGCAGTTCTTC.

The V and J genes are TRBV19 and TRBJ2-1, with TRBD2 identical over 8 bases. V gave up 4 bases and J gave up 4 bases; unmatched junction bases: 12. This CDR3 has 17 amino acids. Germline CDR1 reads LNHDA; CDR2 reads SQIVND (reference sequence). The chain's CDR3 is CASSTIAATSVYNEQFF. The CDR3, as DNA: TGTGCCAGTAGTACCATCGCCGCGACTAGCGTTTACAATGAGCAGTTCTTC.

The chain joins TRBV30 to TRBJ1-1, with TRBD1 identical over 7 bases. The CDR3 has 15 amino acids. CDR1 GTSNPN and CDR2 SVGIG come from the germline V gene (reference sequence). Trimming removed 1 base from V and 4 bases from J; junction bases left unmatched: 9. CDR3 sequence (DNA): TGTGCCTGGAGTGCCCCAAGACAGGGAGGCACTGAAGCTTTCTTT. Its translation: CAWSAPRQGGTEAFF.

V usage is TRBV19 and J usage is TRBJ2-3, with 11 bases lining up with TRBD2. V lost 6 bases, J lost 0 bases, and 8 bases stayed unmatched. CDR3 length: 17 residues. In germline, CDR1 is LNHDA, CDR2 SQIVND (reference sequence). The DNA of the CDR3 is TGTGCCAGTAGCAGGGACGGGACTAGCGGAAGCACAGATACGCAGTATTTT. Translation gives CASSRDGTSGSTDTQYF.

Here the CDR3 reads CASSPSPRDRTNGYTF. The CDR3 coding sequence is TGTGCCAGCAGCCCGTCGCCCCGGGACAGAACAAATGGCTACACCTTC. The chain couples TRBV6-6 to TRBJ1-2, with 7 bases aligning to TRBD1. The CDR3 is 16 amino acids. Germline V gene data show CDR1 as MNHNY and CDR2 as SVGAGI (reference sequence). J gave up 6 bases and V 6 bases, and 16 bases lay outside the gene matches.

The chain is built from TRBV11-2 and TRBJ2-4; a weak D match, TRBD1 (5 bases). The germline V gene encodes CDR1 SGHAT and CDR2 FQNNGV. The CDR3 length is 16 residues. Trimming took 1 base from V and 8 from J, leaving 18 bases between them. The CDR3 is CASSLGGPGMIDIQYF. The CDR3 DNA is TGTGCCAGCAGCTTAGGGGGTCCAGGGATGATAGACATTCAGTACTTC.

This chain connects TRBV5-6 to TRBJ2-7, with 8 bases matching TRBD1. Per germline, CDR1 SGHDT and CDR2 YYEEEE. The V gene end was trimmed by 2 bases and the J gene end by 5 bases; junction bases not matched to a gene: 9. The CDR3 loop spans 15 amino acids. CDR3 DNA sequence: TGTGCCAGCAGCTTACCGGGACAGGCCCTTGACGAGCAGTACTTC. Protein: CASSLPGQALDEQYF.

This chain connects TRBV6-5 to TRBJ1-2; a weak D match, TRBD1 (5 bases). Germline lookup yields CDR1 MNHEY and CDR2 SVGAGI. The CDR3 contains 15 residues. The V end lost 0 bases, the J end lost 2 bases, and 10 bases lay between the germline ends. The CDR3 sequence: CASSYSRQMNYGYTF. In nucleotides, the CDR3 is TGTGCCAGCAGTTACTCCCGACAGATGAACTATGGCTACACCTTC.

V gene TRBV4-3 combines with J gene TRBJ1-4, with D uncertain. V was clipped by 4 bases and J by 2 bases, with 17 bases between them. CDR1 LGHNA and CDR2 YSLEER come from the germline V gene. This CDR3 is built from 17 residues. CDR3 DNA sequence: TGCGCCAGCAGCCCGACACCCTCCGGTCCGACTAATGAAAAACTGTTTTTT. The encoded protein is CASSPTPSGPTNEKLFF.

The chain links TRBV14 to TRBJ1-2; D may be TRBD1 (6 bases). Looked up from germline, CDR1 is SGHDN and CDR2 is FVKESK. Between the trimmed V and J ends, which lost 0 bases and 8 bases, there was a span of 16 bases. This CDR3 has 15 residues. The CDR3 DNA is TGTGCCAGCAGCCAAGATCTACAGGGAGCTCGCGGCTACACCTTC. This sequence encodes CASSQDLQGARGYTF.